This T cell receptor (beta chain) is drawn from a study of CD8 T cells in Susac syndrome. RNA totalling roughly 0.5 to 1 ug underwent reverse transcription with random hexamers. From the immunoSEQ multiplex PCR reads, TCRdb called clonotypes with MiXCR, one entry per CDR3 protein. The profile shows about 200,000 distinct CDR3 sequences, 90% to 95% of them singletons. CDR3 length: 11 amino acids. Looked up from germline, CDR1 is LGHDT and CDR2 is YNNKEL (reference sequence). V was trimmed by 7 bases and J by 0 bases, leaving 2 bases between them. Isolation of CD8+ and CD4+ T cells was performed negatively, whereas enrichment of TEMRA cells was done by FACS.

The sequence came from a human donor with multiple sclerosis. This rearrangement joins TRBV3-1 to TRBJ2-3; D is unclear. The sequenced sample consisted of CD4+ T cells from PBMCs. CDR3 residues: CASTSTDTQYF. The CDR3 DNA reads TGTGCCAGCACAAGCACAGATACGCAGTATTTT.